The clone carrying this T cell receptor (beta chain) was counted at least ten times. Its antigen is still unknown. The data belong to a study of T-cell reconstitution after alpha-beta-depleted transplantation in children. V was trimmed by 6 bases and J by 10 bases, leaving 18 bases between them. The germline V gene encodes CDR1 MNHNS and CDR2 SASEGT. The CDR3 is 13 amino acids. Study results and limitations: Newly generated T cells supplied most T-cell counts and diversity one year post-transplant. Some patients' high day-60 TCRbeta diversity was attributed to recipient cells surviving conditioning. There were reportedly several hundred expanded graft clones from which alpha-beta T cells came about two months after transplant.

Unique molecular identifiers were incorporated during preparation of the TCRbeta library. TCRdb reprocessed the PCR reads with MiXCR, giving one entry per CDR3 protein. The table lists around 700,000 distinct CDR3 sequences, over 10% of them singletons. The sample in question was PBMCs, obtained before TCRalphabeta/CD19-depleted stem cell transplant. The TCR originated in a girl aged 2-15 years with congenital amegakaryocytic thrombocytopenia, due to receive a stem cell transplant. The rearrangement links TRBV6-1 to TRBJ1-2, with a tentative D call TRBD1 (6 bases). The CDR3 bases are TGTGCCAGCAGAACAGGGACCCGTCAAATCTACACCTTC. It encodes CASRTGTRQIYTF.